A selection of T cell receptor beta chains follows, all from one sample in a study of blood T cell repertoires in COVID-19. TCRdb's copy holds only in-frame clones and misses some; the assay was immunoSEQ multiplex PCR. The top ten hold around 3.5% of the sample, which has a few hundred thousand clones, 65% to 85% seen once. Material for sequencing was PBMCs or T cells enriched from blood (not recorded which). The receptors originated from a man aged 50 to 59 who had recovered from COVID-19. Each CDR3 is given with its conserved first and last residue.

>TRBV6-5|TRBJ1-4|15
CASSYSGGSGEKLFF
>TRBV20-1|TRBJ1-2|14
CSASSGGGDYGYTF
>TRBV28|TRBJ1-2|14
CASSSPGQNYGYTF
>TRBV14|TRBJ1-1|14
CASSQTGWDTEAFF
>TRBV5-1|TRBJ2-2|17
CASSYGTSGGPFGELFF
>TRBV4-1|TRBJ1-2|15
CASSQGTGKGYGYTF
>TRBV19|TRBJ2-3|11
CASSSGQLQYF
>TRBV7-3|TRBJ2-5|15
CASSGNSGRGETQYF
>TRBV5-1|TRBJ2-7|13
CASSSGSVDEQYF
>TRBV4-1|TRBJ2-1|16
CASRTFFGSGGNEQFF
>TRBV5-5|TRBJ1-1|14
CASSLFDRGTEAFF
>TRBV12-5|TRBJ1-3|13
CASKYSTGNTIYF
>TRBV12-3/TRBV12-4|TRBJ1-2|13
CASSLGRDYGYTF
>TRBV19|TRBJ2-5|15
CASSMGQGFQETQYF
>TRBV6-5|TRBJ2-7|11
CASSQGTGLCF
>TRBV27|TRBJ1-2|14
CASSQGGQNYGYTF
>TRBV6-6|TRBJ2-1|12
CASSRDYYEQFF
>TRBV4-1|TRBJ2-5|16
CASSQAGLAGGATQYF
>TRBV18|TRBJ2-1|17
CASSPNSGGVSYNEQFF
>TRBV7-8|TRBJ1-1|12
CASSFGSTEAFF
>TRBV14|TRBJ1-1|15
CASSLRTGRLTEAFF
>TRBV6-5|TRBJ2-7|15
CASSPDRVGSYEQYF
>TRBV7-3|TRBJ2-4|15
CASSPTSGSRYIQYF
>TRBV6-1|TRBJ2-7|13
CASSERYGSEQYF
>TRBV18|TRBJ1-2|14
CASSPYQGNYGYTF
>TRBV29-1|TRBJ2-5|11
CSARLAETQYF
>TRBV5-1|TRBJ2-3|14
CASGTGGATDTQYF
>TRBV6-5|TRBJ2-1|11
CASSQAGGQFF
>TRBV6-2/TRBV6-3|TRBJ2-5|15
CASSAAAGGGETQYF
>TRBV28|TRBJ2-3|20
CASSFEAGALSLGGTDTQYF
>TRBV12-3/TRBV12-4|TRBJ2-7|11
CASSQTGEQYF
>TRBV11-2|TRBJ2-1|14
CASSLAGGNNEQFF
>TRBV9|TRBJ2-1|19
CASSVSPIESGKMYNEQFF
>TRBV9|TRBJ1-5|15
CASSVGSGVDEPQHF
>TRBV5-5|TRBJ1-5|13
CASSPDRAQPQHF
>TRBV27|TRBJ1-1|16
CASRYGSGTLNTEAFF
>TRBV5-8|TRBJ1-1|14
CASSRGGRGTEAFF
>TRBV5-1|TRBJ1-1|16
CASSLEQGSVNTEAFF
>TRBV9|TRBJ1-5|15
CASPKDSCFNQPQHF
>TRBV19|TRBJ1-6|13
CASSIDRGGALHF
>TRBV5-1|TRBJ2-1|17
CASSLAHRDRVNNEQFF
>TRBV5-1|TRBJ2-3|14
CASSLGGSTDTQYF
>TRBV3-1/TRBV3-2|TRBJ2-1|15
CAISLGRAGYNEQFF
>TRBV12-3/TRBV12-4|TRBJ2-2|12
CASTPTRRELFF
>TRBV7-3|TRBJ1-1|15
CASSLRAGRPTGAFF
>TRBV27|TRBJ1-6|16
CASSPRQGANPSPLHF